This TCR beta chain is from a study of blood T cell repertoires in COVID-19. Clones were read by immunoSEQ multiplex PCR, and TCRdb kept only the in-frame ones, dropping some. The sample carries fewer than 400,000 clones, over 75% recorded once. Germline values: CDR1 MNHEY, CDR2 SMNVEV (reference sequence). V lost 4 bases and J lost 4; bases outside the gene matches: 3. This CDR3 has 13 residues. This clone was counted a few times. The genes are TRBV27 and TRBJ1-1, with TRBD1 identical over 7 bases. The sequence came from a man aged 25 to 40 who had recovered from COVID-19. The sample taken for sequencing was PBMCs or T cells enriched from blood (not recorded which). The CDR3 here is CASSSGTVTEAFF. CDR3 sequence (DNA): TGTGCCAGCAGTTCCGGGACAGTCACTGAAGCTTTCTTT.